This T cell receptor (beta chain) was found in a study of T cells in Graves' hyperthyroidism and ophthalmopathy. The CDR3 contains 13 residues. Germline values: CDR1 ENHRY, CDR2 SYGVKD. V was shortened by 6 bases and J by 3 bases, with 11 bases between the two germline ends. At least ten counts were recorded for this clonotype. There were TCR beta CDR3 regions amplified from RNA transcripts. Researchers ran a first-round RT-PCR on the TCR CDR3 using the HTBI primer set. One entry per CDR3 protein, called by TCRdb with MiXCR from the multiplex PCR reads. In the table there are some 600,000 distinct CDR3 sequences, roughly 14% of which are singletons.

The clonotype originates from a woman aged 25 to 39 with Graves' hyperthyroidism that later progressed to Graves' ophthalmopathy. The chain joins TRBV10-3 to TRBJ1-1; D is ambiguous. Material for sequencing was blood. CDR3 coding DNA: TGTGCCATCAGGTGGACGGTCGACACTGAAGCTTTCTTT. It is translated as CAIRWTVDTEAFF.